Below, 24 T cell receptor beta chains from the same sample are listed, as sequenced in a study of blood T cell repertoires in COVID-19 (dated by TCRdb to 2018 to 2020). Receptors were amplified or captured by the immunoSEQ multiplex PCR assay. TCRdb retrieved this table from immuneACCESS and kept in-frame rearrangements only. Not all clones are present; in checked studies, unresolved V genes account for under half, and no reason is known for the remainder. Across this sample there are 300,000 to 400,000 clones, with almost 90% seen only once. The top ten constitute about 7.3% of the sample. The sequenced material came from peripheral blood. The receptor set was obtained from a woman in her 70s with COVID-19, enrolled during active disease.

A few counts support this clone. This chain connects TRBV7-2 to TRBJ1-2, with 7 bases identical to TRBD1. The CDR3 contains 13 residues. Trimming at V came to 10 bases and at J to 5 bases, leaving 10 bases not matched to a gene. The germline V gene encodes CDR1 SGHTA and CDR2 FQGNSA. CDR3 bases: TGTGCCACTGCCTTTGGACAGGAATATGGCTACACCTTC. As protein: CATAFGQEYGYTF.

In its sample, this clone was seen once. The chain recombines TRBV18 with TRBJ1-4; D not resolved. The V gene's germline CDR1 is KGHSH and CDR2 LQKENI. This CDR3 has 15 amino acids. V dropped 6 bases and J dropped 2 bases, with 13 bases sitting between them. The CDR3 nucleotides read TGTGCCAGCTCCCGGCAAGGAGGGACTAATGAAAAACTGTTTTTT. Residues: CASSRQGGTNEKLFF.

The rearrangement links TRBV24-1 to TRBJ1-5, with D unresolved. V was clipped by 3 bases and J by 4 bases, with 9 bases between them. Per the germline V gene, CDR1 is KGHDR and CDR2 is SFDVKD. This CDR3 spans 14 amino acids. Written as DNA, the CDR3 is TGTGCCACCAGTGATCCAACCGAGAATCAGCCCCAGCATTTT. Translated: CATSDPTENQPQHF.

The rearrangement uses TRBV6-2 or TRBV6-3 and TRBJ1-1; the D gene is possibly TRBD1 (5 bases). V was trimmed by 0 bases and J by 7 bases, leaving 12 bases between them. There are 14 residues in the CDR3. Germline V gene lookup returns CDR1 MNHEY and CDR2 SVGEGT. Here the CDR3 reads CASSYSQGKSEAFF. The CDR3, as DNA: TGTGCCAGCAGTTACTCGCAGGGAAAGAGTGAAGCTTTCTTT.

The chain employs TRBV7-2 and TRBJ1-1, with D possibly TRBD1 on 6 matching bases. With 4 bases removed from V and 3 bases from J, the gap between germline ends came to 9 bases. Germline V gene data show CDR1 as SGHTA and CDR2 as FQGNSA. CDR3 length: 13 amino acids. CDR3 sequence (DNA): TGTGCCAGCAGCTGGAGACAGGACACTGAAGCTTTCTTT. Protein: CASSWRQDTEAFF. The whole variable domain, remainder taken from reference TRBV7-2 and TRBJ1-1, is GAGVSQSPSNKVTEKGKDVELRCDPISGHTALYWYRQSLGQGLEFLIYFQGNSAPDKSGLPSDRFSAERTGGSVSTLTIQRTQQEDSAVYLCASSWRQDTEAFFGQGTRLTVV.

This chain joins TRBV18 and TRBJ2-2; no firm D call. V was shortened by 4 bases and J by 4 bases, with 13 bases between the two germline ends. The CDR3 has 15 amino acids. Germline CDR1 KGHSH, CDR2 LQKENI. CDR3: CASSHGFSSTGELFF. In nucleotides, the CDR3 is TGTGCCAGCTCACACGGGTTTAGTTCCACCGGGGAGCTGTTTTTT.

The chain couples TRBV7-9 to TRBJ2-5; 7 bases match TRBD1. The ends lost 3 bases at V and 5 bases at J; junction bases unmatched: 6. CDR1 SEHNR and CDR2 FQNEAQ come from the germline V gene (reference sequence). This CDR3 comprises 14 residues. The CDR3 nucleotides read TGTGCCAGCAGCTTTACAGGGGACCTGGAGACCCAGTACTTC. As protein: CASSFTGDLETQYF.

This chain uses TRBV7-2 with TRBJ1-1, with TRBD1 matching 12 bases. The length of the CDR3 is 16 residues. V shed 5 bases, J shed 5 bases, and the junction held 9 bases outside the gene matches. Germline V gives CDR1 SGHTA, CDR2 FQGNSA. The CDR3 nucleotides are TGTGCCAGCAGCGCGGGACAGGGGGCGAGGGGTACTGAAGCTTTCTTT. Residues: CASSAGQGARGTEAFF.

This clone was picked up many times. Other DNA variants within this sample encode the same CDR3. V and J are TRBV3-1 (or the pseudogene TRBV3-2) and TRBJ1-1; D gene uncertain. CDR1 is LGHDT and CDR2 is YNNKEL in the germline V gene (reference sequence). V lost 2 bases to trimming and J lost 1 base, with 5 bases between them. This CDR3 spans 13 amino acids. Here the CDR3 reads CASSQYRNTEAFF. The CDR3 DNA reads as TGTGCCAGCAGCCAATATAGGAACACTGAAGCTTTCTTT.

The chain employs TRBV2 and TRBJ1-2; 8 bases match TRBD1. CDR1 and CDR2 (germline): SNHLY, FYNNEI. J gave up 4 bases and V 5 bases, and 3 bases lay outside the gene matches. The CDR3 contains 13 residues. CDR3 DNA: TGTGCCAGCAGTAGGACAGGGACCTATGGCTACACCTTC. It encodes CASSRTGTYGYTF.

The chain employs TRBV7-2 and TRBJ1-2; D call uncertain. Trimming shortened V by 1 base and J by 3 bases, and 6 bases separated the two germline ends. The CDR3 covers 13 residues. Germline-derived CDR1 and CDR2 are SGHTA and FQGNSA. The CDR3 protein is CASSLGSDYGYTF. CDR3 nucleotide sequence: TGTGCCAGCAGCTTAGGGTCAGACTATGGCTACACCTTC.

The chain joins TRBV7-3 to TRBJ2-3; D remains ambiguous. CDR3 length equals 14 residues. V was cut by 1 base and J by 4 bases, with 9 bases left in between. Germline V gene data show CDR1 as SGHTA and CDR2 as FQGTGA. The CDR3 DNA reads as TGTGCCAGCAGCTTAAGTAGTATCTCAGATACGCAGTATTTT. This gives the protein CASSLSSISDTQYF.

This clone has a handful of counts. This chain links TRBV5-1 with TRBJ1-1; D is undetermined. The ends were cut back, 4 bases at V and 5 bases at J, with 12 bases in the middle. The germline V gene has CDR1 SGHRS and CDR2 YFSETQ. CDR3 length: 13 amino acids. The CDR3 protein is CASSGSGRTEAFF. The CDR3 DNA reads as TGCGCCAGCAGCGGTTCGGGGAGAACTGAAGCTTTCTTT.

The rearrangement joins TRBV6-5 to TRBJ1-1; TRBD1 agrees at 12 bases. The CDR3 is made up of 16 amino acids. V gave up 2 bases and J gave up 5 bases; unmatched junction bases: 6. Per germline, CDR1 MNHEY and CDR2 SVGAGI. The CDR3 protein is CASSYPGQGARTEAFF. CDR3 bases: TGTGCCAGCAGTTACCCGGGACAGGGGGCGCGAACTGAAGCTTTCTTT.

This clone was seen just once. The chain links TRBV3-1 (or the pseudogene TRBV3-2) to TRBJ2-1, with 9 bases that match TRBD2. V shed 1 base and J 4 bases; nucleotides not matched to a gene: 5. There are 16 residues in the CDR3. Germline loops: CDR1 LGHDT, CDR2 YNNKEL (reference sequence). In DNA, the CDR3 is TGTGCCAGCAGCCAAGGGCTAGCGGGGATTTACAATGAGCAGTTCTTC. Translated: CASSQGLAGIYNEQFF.

The J gene is TRBJ1-4, the V gene TRBV28; 7 nucleotides align to TRBD1. V gave up 4 bases and J gave up 8 bases; unmatched junction bases: 13. Germline V gives CDR1 MDHEN, CDR2 SYDVKM. CDR3 length equals 16 residues. The CDR3 DNA follows: TGTGCCAGCAGTTCCTATAGACAGGGAAGTAGCGAAAAACTGTTTTTT. Protein: CASSSYRQGSSEKLFF.

This rearrangement joins TRBV27 to TRBJ1-6; weak D call: TRBD1 (6 bases). Trimming removed 0 bases at V and 0 bases at J, with 12 bases between. This CDR3 has 18 residues. Germline V CDR1 and CDR2: MNHEY, SMNVEV (reference sequence). The CDR3 sequence is CASSLSYTGSSYNSPLHF. CDR3 DNA: TGTGCCAGCAGTTTATCCTACACAGGGAGCTCCTATAATTCACCCCTCCACTTT.

CDR3 region: CASSTTGQLAEAFF. For the CDR3, the DNA is TGTGCCAGCAGCACGACAGGGCAGTTAGCTGAAGCTTTCTTT. V is TRBV7-9 and J is TRBJ1-1; 7 bases are shared with TRBD1. The CDR3 extends over 14 amino acids. The trim removed 5 bases at V and 6 bases at J, leaving 9 bases unmatched. In germline, CDR1 is SEHNR, CDR2 FQNEAQ (reference sequence).

V and J are TRBV7-8 and TRBJ1-1, with D perhaps TRBD1 (5 bases). The CDR3 sequence is 19 residues long. V shed 3 bases and J shed 0 bases, with 23 bases lying between them. The germline CDR1 and CDR2 sequences are SGHVS and FQNEAQ. The CDR3 DNA reads as TGTGCCAGCAGCTTCATTCTGGGACGGGAGTCTGAAATGAACACTGAAGCTTTCTTT. Translated: CASSFILGRESEMNTEAFF. The full variable domain, in which reference TRBV7-8 and TRBJ1-1 provide the parts outside the CDR3, is GAGVSQSPRYKVAKRGQDVALRCDPISGHVSLFWYQQALGQGPEFLTYFQNEAQLDKSGLPSDRFFAERPEGSVSTLKIQRTQQEDSAVYLCASSFILGRESEMNTEAFFGQGTRLTVV.

The chain combines TRBV27 with TRBJ2-5; tentative D call: TRBD1 (7 bases). The CDR3 extends over 17 amino acids. CDR1 MNHEY and CDR2 SMNVEV come from the germline V gene (reference sequence). V was trimmed by 2 bases and J by 5 bases, leaving 21 bases between them. The CDR3 sequence is CASSLEVSPGGLETQYF. CDR3 in DNA: TGTGCCAGCAGTTTAGAGGTCAGCCCAGGGGGGTTGGAGACCCAGTACTTC.

Here the CDR3 DNA reads TGTGCCAGCAGCCCGGGACACCCGAACACCGGGGAGCTGTTTTTT. It translates to CASSPGHPNTGELFF. The chain has TRBV6-6 and TRBJ2-2; possibly TRBD1 for D (6 bases). Germline-derived CDR1 and CDR2 are MNHNY and SVGAGI (reference sequence). Trimming stripped 6 bases from V and 0 bases from J, with 11 bases between. The CDR3 extends over 15 amino acids.

This clone was recorded a few times. The chain uses TRBV3-1 (or the pseudogene TRBV3-2) and TRBJ2-1; weak D call: TRBD2 (5 bases). Per the germline V gene, CDR1 is LGHDT and CDR2 is YNNKEL (reference sequence). This CDR3 region has 15 residues. Trimming took 4 bases from V and 2 from J, leaving 12 bases between them. The CDR3 sequence: CASSPTPGAYNEQFF. For the CDR3, the DNA is TGTGCCAGCAGCCCTACTCCCGGGGCCTACAATGAGCAGTTCTTC.

The chain joins TRBV11-2 to TRBJ1-4; possible D gene TRBD1, 5 bases. V was clipped by 0 bases and J by 0 bases, with 17 bases between them. Germline V gene lookup returns CDR1 SGHAT and CDR2 FQNNGV. The CDR3 contains 19 residues. CDR3 in amino acids: CASSLETVPRLATNEKLFF. CDR3 nucleotides: TGTGCCAGCAGCTTAGAGACAGTACCCAGACTAGCAACTAATGAAAAACTGTTTTTT.

The rearrangement joins TRBV24-1 to TRBJ2-5; TRBD1 matches 9 bases. In germline, CDR1 is KGHDR, CDR2 SFDVKD. The CDR3 extends over 15 amino acids. With V trimmed by 4 bases and J by 5 bases, 7 bases remained unmatched. In nucleotides, the CDR3 is TGTGCCACCAGTGACCCGGACAGGGGATGGGAGACCCAGTACTTC. This codes for CATSDPDRGWETQYF.